This record concerns one T cell receptor (beta chain) sequence. Its antigen target is currently unknown. No per-base quality is available; no much larger clone lies one base away. This sample was included in a study of blood T cell repertoires in COVID-19 (dated by TCRdb to 2020 to 2022). A note on the overall study: The collaborator samples originated in the United States, Italy and Spain and spanned the acute and convalescent phases of COVID-19. The prospective study material was composed of cDNA or gDNA derived from T cells, B-cell-depleted T cells, or PBMCs. The dataset comprised deeply sampled blood TCRbeta repertoires from subjects exposed to, actively infected with, or recovered from COVID-19. The repertoires were released in a freely available public database meant as a resource for research on the immune response to SARS-CoV-2. The samples were drawn from the first 160 participants of the ongoing ImmuneRACE study and from 1,254 subjects provided by 6 global collaborators. Nearly every sample came with metadata listing a de-identified subject ID, COVID-19 status, age in years and sex. Where available, HLA class I and class II types were taken from metadata supplied by the sample provider and were not determined by assay-based typing.

Overall study outcomes, separate from this receptor: How much clinical and demographic metadata was included differed by source and by participant, and the metadata was provided uncurated.

Whole blood was collected in K2EDTA tubes by collaborating institutions according to the institutions' own protocols. For TCRbeta analysis, collaborators shipped samples in one of three forms: frozen whole blood, isolated PBMCs, or DNA extracted from either of those sample types. TCRbeta CDR3 regions were amplified from genomic DNA by means of the immunoSEQ Assay, a bias-controlled multiplex PCR. Processing in the source paper ran as follows. Within the assay, amplification of reference gene primers was used to estimate how many nucleated cells each sample contained. To quantify the absolute abundance of each unique TCRbeta CDR3 rearrangement, sequence reads were collapsed and filtered. Productive Simpson clonality was computed per sample as the square root of Simpson's diversity index over productive rearrangements. TCRdb provides this immuneACCESS table in a form limited to in-frame rearrangements. Some clones are lacking; in checked studies, under half of them reflect an unresolved V gene, and why the rest are absent is not known. The V and J calls and the clone size are those of that table, but D and trimming were determined from the DNA. This sample has 200,000 to 250,000 clones in its table, and 84% of those were observed once. Around 18% of the sample is held by the ten biggest clonotypes.

The germline V gene (reference sequence) gives CDR1 as SEHNR and CDR2 as FQNEAQ. Deletion took 5 bases off V and 3 bases off J, with a span of 17 bases between the germline ends. The CDR3, cysteine through phenylalanine, is 15 amino acids long. This entry keeps only the CDR3 DNA: 45 bases, framed from base 1. Rearrangement joined TRBV7-9 to TRBJ2-7, with TRBD1 perhaps the D gene, on 6 matching bases. Sequencing was carried out using peripheral blood. This receptor was taken from an elderly woman with active or convalescent COVID-19. The CDR3 region: CASSPGVSPFYEQYF. The nucleotide sequence is given as TGTGCCAGCAGCCCAGGGGTTAGCCCCTTCTACGAGCAGTACTTC.